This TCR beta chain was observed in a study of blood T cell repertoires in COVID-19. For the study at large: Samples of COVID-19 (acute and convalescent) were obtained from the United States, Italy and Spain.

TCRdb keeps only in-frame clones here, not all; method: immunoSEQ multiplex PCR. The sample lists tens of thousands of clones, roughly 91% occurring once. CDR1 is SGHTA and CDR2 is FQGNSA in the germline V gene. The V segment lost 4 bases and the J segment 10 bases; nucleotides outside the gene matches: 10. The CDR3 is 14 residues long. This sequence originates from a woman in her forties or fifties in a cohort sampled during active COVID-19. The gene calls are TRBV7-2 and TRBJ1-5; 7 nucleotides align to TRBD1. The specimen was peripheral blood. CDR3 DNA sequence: TGTGCCAGCAGCTCCCCGGGACAGTTAATACCCCAGCATTTT. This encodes CASSSPGQLIPQHF.